The 14 T cell receptor beta chains presented below share a single source sample, sequenced in a study of blood T cell repertoires in COVID-19. The method was immunoSEQ multiplex PCR; TCRdb's version includes in-frame clones alone and lacks a portion of them. The sample has 220,000 or so clones; around 87% are singletons. Source material: PBMCs or T cells enriched from blood (not recorded which). Source of these receptors: a man under 40 who had been exposed to COVID-19.

V is TRBV2 and J is TRBJ1-2; the D gene is possibly TRBD1 (6 bases). V was pared by 5 bases and J by 7 bases, with 23 bases between. The CDR3 totals 16 residues. Germline V lookup: CDR1 SNHLY, CDR2 FYNNEI. The CDR3 DNA reads TGTGCCAGCAGTCTCAGGATACATACAGGGCAGGGTGGCTACACCTTC. It codes for CASSLRIHTGQGGYTF.

The chain links TRBV4-1 to TRBJ2-3; D is unclear. The CDR3 runs 14 residues. CDR1 and CDR2 (germline): MGHRA, YSYEKL. Trimming cost V 0 bases and J 5 bases, with 9 bases left between them. The CDR3 region is CASSQEGMLDTQYF. In DNA form, the CDR3 reads TGCGCCAGCAGCCAAGAGGGCATGCTAGATACGCAGTATTTT.

V and J are TRBV13 and TRBJ2-7, with a possible D match to TRBD2 (5 bases). Per the germline V gene, CDR1 is PRHDT and CDR2 is FYEKMQ (reference sequence). The CDR3 extends over 12 amino acids. V lost 5 bases and J 6 bases, leaving 11 bases between the germline ends. CDR3: CASSTEGFEQYF. In nucleotides, the CDR3 is TGTGCCAGCAGCACCGAGGGCTTCGAGCAGTACTTC.

The chain carries TRBV28 and TRBJ1-1, with no clear D. V dropped 10 bases and J dropped 1 base, with 4 bases sitting between them. Germline CDR1 and CDR2: MDHEN and SYDVKM. This CDR3 is 10 amino acids long. For the CDR3, the DNA is TGTGCCACCCGGAACACTGAAGCTTTCTTT. It encodes CATRNTEAFF.

This clone showed up just once. This chain links TRBV30 with TRBJ1-6, with D maybe TRBD1 (5 bases). The germline CDR1 and CDR2 sequences are GTSNPN and SVGIG (reference sequence). This CDR3 is built from 12 residues. V was cut by 4 bases and J by 13 bases, with 14 bases left in between. CDR3 protein: CAWTLGGGPLHF. The DNA of the CDR3 is TGTGCCTGGACCCTCGGGGGGGGTCCCCTCCACTTT.

The chain has TRBV11-2 and TRBJ1-6; D is ambiguous. The CDR3 has 16 residues. The germline V gene has CDR1 SGHAT and CDR2 FQNNGV. V was pared by 0 bases and J by 9 bases, with 15 bases between. The CDR3 bases are TGTGCCAGCAGCTTAGACACGGGTCTAGGAGGTTCACCCCTCCACTTT. This gives the protein CASSLDTGLGGSPLHF.

This chain uses TRBV14 with TRBJ2-2; D unclear. Between the trimmed V and J ends, which lost 5 bases and 6 bases, there was a span of 13 bases. CDR1 is SGHDN, CDR2 FVKESK, per germline. The CDR3 has 14 amino acids. The CDR3 region has the DNA TGTGCCAGCAGCACCTGGGCCAGCCCCGGGGAGCTGTTTTTT. Translation: CASSTWASPGELFF.

V usage is TRBV7-2 and J usage is TRBJ2-6; TRBD1 is a possible D gene (5 bases). This CDR3 is built from 15 residues. Germline CDR1 SGHTA, CDR2 FQGNSA. The ends were cut back, 3 bases at V and 2 bases at J, with 8 bases in the middle. CDR3 nucleotide sequence: TGTGCCAGCAGCTTTAGGGGCGCTGGGGCCAACGTCCTGACTTTC. Protein sequence: CASSFRGAGANVLTF.

The CDR3 DNA reads TGTGCCAGCAGCTTAGCGCTTCTCCGGGGGGGCACCACCGGGGAGCTGTTTTTT. Translating it yields CASSLALLRGGTTGELFF. This rearrangement joins TRBV7-7 to TRBJ2-2; 8 bases agree with TRBD2. Germline CDR1 SSHAT, CDR2 FNYEAQ (reference sequence). The CDR3 has 18 amino acids. The J segment lost 4 bases and the V segment lost 0 bases, leaving 10 bases of the junction unmatched.

This chain uses TRBV7-9 with TRBJ2-7, with D tentatively TRBD1 (6 bases). Germline lookup yields CDR1 SEHNR and CDR2 FQNEAQ (reference sequence). Trimming shortened V by 1 base and J by 4 bases, and 14 bases separated the two germline ends. The CDR3 has 15 amino acids. In DNA, the CDR3 is TGTGCCAGCAGCTTAGTGGTAGGGGGTCAGTACGAGCAGTACTTC. It translates to CASSLVVGGQYEQYF.

The V call is TRBV6-6, the J call TRBJ2-5, with 7 bases matching TRBD2. Germline V CDR1 and CDR2: MNHNY, SVGAGI (reference sequence). This CDR3 is built from 16 residues. Losses at the gene ends were 0 bases for V and 0 bases for J; bases not matched to a gene: 4. The CDR3 reads CASSYSGGTYQETQYF. The CDR3 coding sequence is TGTGCCAGCAGTTACTCGGGGGGGACGTACCAAGAGACCCAGTACTTC.

For this clone: At the DNA level, this CDR3 is encoded by other sequences in the same sample as well. The rearrangement links TRBV2 to TRBJ2-7; 14 bases line up with TRBD2. This CDR3 has 14 residues. Germline assignment: CDR1 SNHLY and CDR2 FYNNEI. Losses at the gene ends were 8 bases for V and 3 bases for J; bases not matched to a gene: 3. Here the CDR3 DNA reads TGTGCCAGCCGGACTAGCGGGGGGAGCTACGAGCAGTACTTC. This gives the protein CASRTSGGSYEQYF.

V and J are TRBV13 and TRBJ2-1; TRBD1 might be the D (6 bases). V was trimmed by 3 bases and J by 5 bases, leaving 14 bases between them. CDR1 is PRHDT and CDR2 is FYEKMQ in the germline V gene (reference sequence). This CDR3 has 15 residues. CDR3 nucleotides: TGTGCCAGCAGCTTGTTAGGGGGTTGGGACAATGAGCAGTTCTTC. Translating it yields CASSLLGGWDNEQFF.

The gene calls are TRBV27 and TRBJ2-7; 10 nucleotides agree with TRBD2. V lost 7 bases, J lost 6 bases, and 9 bases stayed unmatched. Per germline, CDR1 MNHEY and CDR2 SMNVEV (reference sequence). This CDR3 is built from 14 residues. The CDR3 DNA sequence: TGTGCCAGCACAGCGGGACTAGCGCTCGGCGAGCAGTACTTC. Translating gives CASTAGLALGEQYF.